This TCR beta chain is drawn from a study of cytomegalovirus exposure and HLA in healthy donors. Study as a whole: In a previous analysis, around 110 million unique TCR beta sequences were found from 150 million to 200 million T cells. Overall study findings and caveats: The analysis excluded some indistinguishable V segments, including TRBV6-2 and TRBV6-3.

As to this clone: Its matching antigen is unknown.

The CDR3 has 14 residues. CDR1 SGHKS and CDR2 YYEKEE come from the germline V gene (reference sequence). V was trimmed by 2 bases and J by 6 bases, leaving 13 bases between them. The PCR used 60 Vbeta and 13 Jbeta primers. Sequenced by immunoSEQ multiplex PCR; TCRdb stores in-frame clones only, minus some. The repertoire has approximately 160,000 clones, about 79% of them found once; the top ten carry less than 0.9%. This chain connects TRBV5-5 to TRBJ2-3, with D perhaps TRBD1 (5 bases). The sequencing sample was made of PBMCs. The clonotype comes from a female donor in good health and CMV-seronegative. Written as DNA, the CDR3 is TGTGCCAGCAGCTTAGACAGCCGCCTGGATACGCAGTATTTT. Its protein product is CASSLDSRLDTQYF.